The sequence of this T cell receptor beta chain was determined in a study of glioma-infiltrating T cells. Study outcomes and limitations: Gliomas, especially low-grade, showed above-expected tissue-blood divergence; non-neoplastic patients showed below.

TCR alpha and beta CDR3 regions were amplified from RNA using iRepertoire nested multiplex PCR. Input was 100-400 ng of tissue mRNA or PBMC total RNA. Using its own MiXCR run on the multiplex PCR reads, TCRdb lists one record per CDR3 protein. The sample shows about 130,000 distinct CDR3 sequences, around 25% of them seen only once. Concerning this clonotype: The antigen is undetermined.

Sequenced: glioma tissue, nonneoplastic brain tissue, or PBMCs (not recorded which). The clonotype was recovered from a human donor with low-grade glioma or glioblastoma, undergoing nonglioma brain surgery, or in good health (not recorded which).

CDR3: CASSSVEPGLSSGANVLTF. In DNA form, the CDR3 reads TGTGCCAGCAGTTCCGTCGAACCGGGACTAAGCTCTGGGGCCAACGTCCTGACTTTC. The chain uses TRBV2 and TRBJ2-6; 7 bases map to TRBD2. Losses at the gene ends were 5 bases for V and 0 bases for J; bases not matched to a gene: 13. The CDR3 covers 19 residues. Germline-derived CDR1 and CDR2 are SNHLY and FYNNEI.